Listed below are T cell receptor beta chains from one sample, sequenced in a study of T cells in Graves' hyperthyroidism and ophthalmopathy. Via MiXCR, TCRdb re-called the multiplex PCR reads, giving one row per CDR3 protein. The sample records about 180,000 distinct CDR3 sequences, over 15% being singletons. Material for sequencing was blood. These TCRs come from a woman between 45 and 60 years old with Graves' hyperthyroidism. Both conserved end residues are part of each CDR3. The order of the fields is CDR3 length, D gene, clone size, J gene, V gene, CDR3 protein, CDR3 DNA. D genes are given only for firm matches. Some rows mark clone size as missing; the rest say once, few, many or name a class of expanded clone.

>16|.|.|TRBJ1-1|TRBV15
CATSRPEWTSNTEAFF
TGTGCCACCAGCAGGCCGGAATGGACATCGAACACTGAAGCTTTCTTT
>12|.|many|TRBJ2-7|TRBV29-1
CSVEMASYEQYF
TGCAGCGTTGAGATGGCCTCCTACGAGCAGTACTTC
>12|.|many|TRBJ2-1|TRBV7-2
CASSLVLSEQFF
TGTGCCAGCAGCTTAGTGCTGTCTGAGCAGTTCTTC
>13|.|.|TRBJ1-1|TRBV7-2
CASSKLVNTEAFF
TGTGCCAGCAGCAAATTAGTGAACACTGAAGCTTTCTTT
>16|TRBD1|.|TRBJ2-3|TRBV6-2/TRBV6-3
CASSTKTGKVADTQYF
TGTGCCAGCAGTACGAAGACAGGGAAGGTCGCAGATACGCAGTATTTT
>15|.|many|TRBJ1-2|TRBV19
CASSAARTDNYGYTF
TGTGCCAGTAGTGCTGCGAGGACGGATAACTATGGCTACACCTTC
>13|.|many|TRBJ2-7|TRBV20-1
CSASASSDYEQYF
TGCAGTGCTAGTGCCTCTTCGGACTACGAGCAGTACTTC
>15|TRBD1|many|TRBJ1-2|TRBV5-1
CASSFLQGAYYGYTF
TGCGCCAGCAGCTTTTTGCAGGGGGCGTACTATGGCTACACCTTC
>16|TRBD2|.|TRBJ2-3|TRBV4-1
CASSQLAGSSTDTQYF
TGCGCCAGCAGCCAGCTAGCGGGGAGTAGCACAGATACGCAGTATTTT
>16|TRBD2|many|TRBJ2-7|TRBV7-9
CASSFTPRAGAYEQYF
TGTGCCAGCAGCTTCACACCCAGGGCGGGGGCCTACGAGCAGTACTTC
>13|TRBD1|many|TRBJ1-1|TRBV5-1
CASSLGQGPEAFF
TGCGCCAGCAGCTTGGGACAGGGACCTGAAGCTTTCTTT
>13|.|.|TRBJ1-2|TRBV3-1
CASSRRHDYGYTF
TGTGCCAGCAGCCGGAGACATGACTATGGCTACACCTTC
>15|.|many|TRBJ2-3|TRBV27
CASLNRDKSTDTQYF
TGTGCCAGCTTGAACAGGGACAAGAGCACAGATACGCAGTATTTT
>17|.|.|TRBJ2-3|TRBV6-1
CASSPGGGGSFTDTQYF
TGTGCCAGCAGCCCCGGGGGAGGGGGCTCCTTCACGGATACGCAGTATTTT
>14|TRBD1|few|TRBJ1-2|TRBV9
CASSAQTGGYGYTF
TGTGCCAGCAGCGCGCAGACAGGGGGGTATGGCTACACCTTC
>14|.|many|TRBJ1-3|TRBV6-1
CASSWGAGGNTIYF
TGTGCCAGCAGTTGGGGGGCAGGCGGAAACACCATATATTTT
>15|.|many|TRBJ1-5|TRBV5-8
CASSMGRGSNQPQHF
TGTGCCAGCAGCATGGGTCGGGGGAGCAATCAGCCCCAGCATTTT
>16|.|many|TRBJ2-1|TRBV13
CASSSGILHRHNEQFF
TGTGCCAGCAGCTCAGGGATCTTGCATAGGCACAATGAGCAGTTCTTC
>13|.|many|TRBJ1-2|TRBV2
CASSEGGRDGYTF
TGTGCCAGCAGTGAAGGTGGCAGGGATGGCTACACCTTC
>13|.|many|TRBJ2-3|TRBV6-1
CASSYGTTDTQYF
TGTGCCAGCAGTTACGGGACTACAGATACGCAGTATTTT
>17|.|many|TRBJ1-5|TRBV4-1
CASSQDIEASGNQPQHF
TGCGCCAGCAGCCAAGATATCGAGGCATCAGGCAATCAGCCCCAGCATTTT
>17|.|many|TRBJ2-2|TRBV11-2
CASSSPNLRADTGELFF
TGTGCCAGCAGCTCCCCGAATCTGCGGGCGGACACCGGGGAGCTGTTTTTT